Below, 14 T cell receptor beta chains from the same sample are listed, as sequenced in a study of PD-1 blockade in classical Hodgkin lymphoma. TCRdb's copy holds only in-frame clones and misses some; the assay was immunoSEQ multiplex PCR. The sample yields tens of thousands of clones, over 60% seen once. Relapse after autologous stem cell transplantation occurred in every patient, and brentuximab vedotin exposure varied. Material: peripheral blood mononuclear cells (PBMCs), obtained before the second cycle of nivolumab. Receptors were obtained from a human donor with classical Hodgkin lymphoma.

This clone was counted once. The CDR3 DNA reads as TGTGCCAGCAGCGCCGCCCCACCTCTAGCGGGTAGCACAGATACGCAGTATTTT. It translates to CASSAAPPLAGSTDTQYF. The genes are TRBV5-6 and TRBJ2-3; TRBD2 matches 8 bases. CDR3 size: 18 residues. V lost 4 bases, J lost 0 bases, and 13 bases stayed unmatched. The germline V gene has CDR1 SGHDT and CDR2 YYEEEE.

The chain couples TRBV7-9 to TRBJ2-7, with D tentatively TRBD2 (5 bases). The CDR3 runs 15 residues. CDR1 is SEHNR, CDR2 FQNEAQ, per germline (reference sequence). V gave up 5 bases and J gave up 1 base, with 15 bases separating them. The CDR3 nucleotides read TGTGCCAGCAGCGGTATGGGGAGTAAGTCCTACGAGCAGTACTTC. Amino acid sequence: CASSGMGSKSYEQYF. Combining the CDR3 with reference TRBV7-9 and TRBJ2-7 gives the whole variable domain DTGVSQNPRHKITKRGQNVTFRCDPISEHNRLYWYRQTLGQGPEFLTYFQNEAQLEKSRLLSDRFSAERPKGSFSTLEIQRTEQGDSAMYLCASSGMGSKSYEQYFGPGTRLTVT.

The CDR3 DNA sequence: TGTGCCAGCAGTCGGACCCGGAGTGAGCAGTTCTTC. Its protein product is CASSRTRSEQFF. The chain recombines TRBV2 with TRBJ2-1; D is uncertain. Per germline, CDR1 SNHLY and CDR2 FYNNEI. V lost 5 bases and J 9 bases, leaving 11 bases between the germline ends. The CDR3 extends over 12 amino acids.

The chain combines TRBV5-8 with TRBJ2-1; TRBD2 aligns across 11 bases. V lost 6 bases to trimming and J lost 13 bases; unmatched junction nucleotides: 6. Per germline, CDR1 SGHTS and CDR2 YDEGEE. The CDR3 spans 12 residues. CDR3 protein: CASNRLAGTQFF. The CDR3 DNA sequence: TGTGCCAGCAATCGACTAGCGGGGACACAGTTCTTC.

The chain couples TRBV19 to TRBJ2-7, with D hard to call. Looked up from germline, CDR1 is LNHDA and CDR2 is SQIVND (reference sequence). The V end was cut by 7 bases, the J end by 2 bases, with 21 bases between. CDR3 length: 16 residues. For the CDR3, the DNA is TGTGCCAGTACCCCTAAGACGTGGTCATCTCCCTACGAGCAGTACTTC. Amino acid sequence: CASTPKTWSSPYEQYF.

The CDR3 loop is CASSGTGTTNEKLFF. Here the CDR3 DNA reads TGTGCCAGCAGTGGGACAGGGACAACTAATGAAAAACTGTTTTTT. This chain connects TRBV6-1 to TRBJ1-4; 8 bases line up with TRBD1. Per germline, CDR1 MNHNS and CDR2 SASEGT. The V segment lost 4 bases and the J segment 0 bases; nucleotides outside the gene matches: 1. The length of the CDR3 is 15 residues.

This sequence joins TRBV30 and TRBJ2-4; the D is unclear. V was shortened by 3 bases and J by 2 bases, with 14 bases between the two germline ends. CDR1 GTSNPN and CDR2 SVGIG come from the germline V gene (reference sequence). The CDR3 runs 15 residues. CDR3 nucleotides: TGTGCCTGGAGAGGACCCGGCCGGCCCAAAAACATTCAGTACTTC. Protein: CAWRGPGRPKNIQYF.

The CDR3 region has the DNA TGTGCCAGCAGTTACCAACAGGGGGTTTCCGGGGAGCTGTTTTTT. This sequence encodes CASSYQQGVSGELFF. The chain uses TRBV6-6 and TRBJ2-2; 8 bases map to TRBD1. V dropped 2 bases and J dropped 6; count of bases not matched to a gene: 5. Germline values: CDR1 MNHNY, CDR2 SVGAGI (reference sequence). The CDR3 has 15 amino acids.

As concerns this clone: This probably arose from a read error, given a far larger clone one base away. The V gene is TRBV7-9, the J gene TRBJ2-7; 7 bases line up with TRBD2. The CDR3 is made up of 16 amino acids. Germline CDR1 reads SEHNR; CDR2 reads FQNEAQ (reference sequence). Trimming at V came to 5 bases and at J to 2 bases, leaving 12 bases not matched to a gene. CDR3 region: CASSPLEAGPPYEQYF. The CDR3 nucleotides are TGTGCCAGCAGCCCCCTGGAAGCGGGACCACCCTACGAGCAGTACTTC. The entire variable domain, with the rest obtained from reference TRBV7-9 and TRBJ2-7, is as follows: DTGVSQNPRHKITKRGQNVTFRCDPISEHNRLYWYRQTLGQGPEFLTYFQNEAQLEKSRLLSDRFSAERPKGSFSTLEIQRTEQGDSAMYLCASSPLEAGPPYEQYFGPGTRLTVT.

The CDR3 bases are TGTGCCAGCAAAGCGGGAGTTGATACGCAGTATTTT. This gives the protein CASKAGVDTQYF. J is TRBJ2-3 and V is TRBV2, with TRBD2 identical over 8 bases. Germline CDR1 reads SNHLY; CDR2 reads FYNNEI. The CDR3 contains 12 residues. With 7 bases clipped from V and 6 bases from J, the junction kept 3 bases outside the gene matches.

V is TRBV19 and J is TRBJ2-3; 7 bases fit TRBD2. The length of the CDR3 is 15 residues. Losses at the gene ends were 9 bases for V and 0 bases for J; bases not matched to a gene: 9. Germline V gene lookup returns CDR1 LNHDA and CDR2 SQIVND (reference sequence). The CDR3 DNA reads TGTGCCAGCCGCTCCGGGACTATTAGCACAGATACGCAGTATTTT. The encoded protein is CASRSGTISTDTQYF.

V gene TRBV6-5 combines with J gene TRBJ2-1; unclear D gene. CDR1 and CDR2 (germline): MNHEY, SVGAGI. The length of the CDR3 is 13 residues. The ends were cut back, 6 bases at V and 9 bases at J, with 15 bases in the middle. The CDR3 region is CASSQRVAGEQFF. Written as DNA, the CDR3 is TGTGCCAGCAGCCAACGGGTGGCAGGTGAGCAGTTCTTC.

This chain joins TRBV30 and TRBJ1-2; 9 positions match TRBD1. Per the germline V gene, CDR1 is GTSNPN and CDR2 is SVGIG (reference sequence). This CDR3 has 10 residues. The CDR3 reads CAGQGGGYTF. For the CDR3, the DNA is TGTGCGGGACAGGGCGGAGGCTACACCTTC.

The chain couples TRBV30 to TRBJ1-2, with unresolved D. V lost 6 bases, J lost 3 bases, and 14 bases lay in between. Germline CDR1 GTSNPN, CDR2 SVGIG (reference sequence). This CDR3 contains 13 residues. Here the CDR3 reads CACSPPTHYGYTF. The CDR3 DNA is TGTGCCTGCTCCCCCCCGACCCACTATGGCTACACCTTC.